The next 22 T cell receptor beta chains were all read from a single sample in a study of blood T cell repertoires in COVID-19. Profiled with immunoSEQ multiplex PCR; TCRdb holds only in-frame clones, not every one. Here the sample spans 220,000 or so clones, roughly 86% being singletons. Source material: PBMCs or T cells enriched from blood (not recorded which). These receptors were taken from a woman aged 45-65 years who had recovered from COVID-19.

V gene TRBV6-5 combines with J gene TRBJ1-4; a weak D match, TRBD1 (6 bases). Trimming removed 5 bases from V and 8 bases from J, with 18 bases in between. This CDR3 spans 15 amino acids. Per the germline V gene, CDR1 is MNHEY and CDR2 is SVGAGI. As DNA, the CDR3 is TGTGCCAGCAGTATGACAGGCCTGTGGGTGGAAAAACTGTTTTTT. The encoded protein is CASSMTGLWVEKLFF.

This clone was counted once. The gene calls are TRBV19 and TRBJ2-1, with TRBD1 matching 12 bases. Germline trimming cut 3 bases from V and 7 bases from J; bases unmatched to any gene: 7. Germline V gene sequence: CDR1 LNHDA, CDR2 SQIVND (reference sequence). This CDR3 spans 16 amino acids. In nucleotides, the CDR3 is TGTGCCAGTAGTATCGGGACAGGGGGCGGTGTGAATGAGCAGTTCTTC. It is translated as CASSIGTGGGVNEQFF.

The CDR3 here is CASSRRSEKLFF. CDR3 nucleotide sequence: TGTGCCAGTAGTAGGCGTAGCGAAAAACTGTTTTTT. The chain carries TRBV19 and TRBJ1-4; D is ambiguous. V gave up 4 bases and J gave up 8 bases, with 8 bases separating them. The CDR3 is 12 amino acids. Germline-derived CDR1 and CDR2 are LNHDA and SQIVND (reference sequence).

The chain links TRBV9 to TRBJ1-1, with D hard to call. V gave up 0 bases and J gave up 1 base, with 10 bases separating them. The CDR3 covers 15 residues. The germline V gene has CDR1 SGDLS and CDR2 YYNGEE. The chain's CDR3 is CASSVVSRENTEAFF. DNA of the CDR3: TGTGCCAGCAGCGTAGTATCGCGGGAGAACACTGAAGCTTTCTTT.

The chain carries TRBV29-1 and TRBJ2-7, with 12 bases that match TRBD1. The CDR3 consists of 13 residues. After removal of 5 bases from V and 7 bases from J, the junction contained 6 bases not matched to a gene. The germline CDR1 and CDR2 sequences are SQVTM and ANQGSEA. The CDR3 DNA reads TGCAGCGTTTGGGACAGGGGGCTTCAAGAGCAGTACTTC. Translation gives CSVWDRGLQEQYF.

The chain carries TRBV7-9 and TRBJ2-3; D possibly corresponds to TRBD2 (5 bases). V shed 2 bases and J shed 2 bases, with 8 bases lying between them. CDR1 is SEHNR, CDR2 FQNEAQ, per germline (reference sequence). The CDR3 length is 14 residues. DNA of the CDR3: TGTGCCAGCAGCTTACGGGGATTCACAGATACGCAGTATTTT. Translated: CASSLRGFTDTQYF.

In DNA form, the CDR3 reads TGTGCCAGCAGTGAAACGAGTCAGGGGGCCGGTCAGCCCCAGCATTTT. It is translated as CASSETSQGAGQPQHF. The chain couples TRBV6-1 to TRBJ1-5; 8 positions match TRBD1. The CDR3 spans 16 residues. The V and J ends lost 2 bases and 6 bases, in that order; junction bases with no gene match: 9. In germline, CDR1 is MNHNS, CDR2 SASEGT.

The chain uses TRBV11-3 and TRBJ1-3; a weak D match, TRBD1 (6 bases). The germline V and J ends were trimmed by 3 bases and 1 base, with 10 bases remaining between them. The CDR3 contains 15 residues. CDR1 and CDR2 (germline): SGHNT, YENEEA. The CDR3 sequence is CASSFPTGSGNTIYF. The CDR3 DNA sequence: TGTGCCAGCAGCTTCCCGACAGGTTCTGGAAACACCATATATTTT.

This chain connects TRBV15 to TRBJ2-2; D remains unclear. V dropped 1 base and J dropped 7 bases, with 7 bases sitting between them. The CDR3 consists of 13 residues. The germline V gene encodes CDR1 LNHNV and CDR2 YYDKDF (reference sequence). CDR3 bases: TGTGCCACCAGCAGAGGGAGTGACGGGGAGCTGTTTTTT. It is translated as CATSRGSDGELFF.

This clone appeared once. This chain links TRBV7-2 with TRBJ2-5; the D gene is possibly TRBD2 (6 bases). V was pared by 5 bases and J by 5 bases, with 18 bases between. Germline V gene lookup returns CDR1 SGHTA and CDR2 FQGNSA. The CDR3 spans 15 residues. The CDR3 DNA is TGTGCCAGCAGCCCCGTTGGGCAGCGGGTGGAGACCCAGTACTTC. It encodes CASSPVGQRVETQYF.

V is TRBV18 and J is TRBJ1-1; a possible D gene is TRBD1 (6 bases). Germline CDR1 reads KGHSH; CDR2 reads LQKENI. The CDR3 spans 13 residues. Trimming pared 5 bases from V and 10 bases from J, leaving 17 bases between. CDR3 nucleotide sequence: TGTGCCAGCTCAAGGACAGACTCAACGGTAGCTTTCTTT. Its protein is CASSRTDSTVAFF.

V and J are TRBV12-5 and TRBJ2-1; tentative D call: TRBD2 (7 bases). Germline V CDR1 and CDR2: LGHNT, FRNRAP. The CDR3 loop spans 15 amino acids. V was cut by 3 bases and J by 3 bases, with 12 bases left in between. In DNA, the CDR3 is TGTGCTAGTGGTTTTGCGGGGGCGGACTACAATGAGCAGTTCTTC. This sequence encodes CASGFAGADYNEQFF.

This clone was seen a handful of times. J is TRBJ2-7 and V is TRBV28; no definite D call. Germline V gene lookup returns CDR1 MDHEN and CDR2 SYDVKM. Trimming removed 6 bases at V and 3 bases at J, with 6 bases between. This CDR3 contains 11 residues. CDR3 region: CASSLYYEQYF. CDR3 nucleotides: TGTGCCAGCAGCCTATACTACGAGCAGTACTTC.

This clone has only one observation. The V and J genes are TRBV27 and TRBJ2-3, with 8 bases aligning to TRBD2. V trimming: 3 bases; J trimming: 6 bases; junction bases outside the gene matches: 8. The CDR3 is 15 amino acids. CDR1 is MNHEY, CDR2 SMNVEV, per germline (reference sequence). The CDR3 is CASSFVRGEHDTQYF. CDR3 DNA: TGTGCCAGCAGTTTCGTGCGGGGGGAGCATGATACGCAGTATTTT.

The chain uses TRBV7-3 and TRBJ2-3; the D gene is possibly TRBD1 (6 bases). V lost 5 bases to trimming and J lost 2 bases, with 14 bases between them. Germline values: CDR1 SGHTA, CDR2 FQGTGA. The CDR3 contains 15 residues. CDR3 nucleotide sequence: TGTGCCAGCAGCCCCACGGACAGAGTCACAGATACGCAGTATTTT. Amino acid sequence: CASSPTDRVTDTQYF.

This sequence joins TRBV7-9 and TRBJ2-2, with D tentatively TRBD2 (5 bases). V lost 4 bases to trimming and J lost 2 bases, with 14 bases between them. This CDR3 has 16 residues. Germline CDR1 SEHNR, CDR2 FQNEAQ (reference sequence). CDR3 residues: CASSSRGSENTGELFF. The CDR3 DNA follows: TGTGCCAGCAGCTCCCGGGGTAGCGAAAACACCGGGGAGCTGTTTTTT.

As DNA, the CDR3 is TGTGCCAGCACCTCCCGGGCGGGAGAGGAGACCCAGTACTTC. Encoded protein: CASTSRAGEETQYF. This chain links TRBV11-1 with TRBJ2-5, with 7 bases fitting TRBD2. V was pared by 7 bases and J by 5 bases, with 10 bases of the junction left unmatched. Germline CDR1 is SGHAT and CDR2 is FQDESV (reference sequence). The CDR3 is 14 residues long.

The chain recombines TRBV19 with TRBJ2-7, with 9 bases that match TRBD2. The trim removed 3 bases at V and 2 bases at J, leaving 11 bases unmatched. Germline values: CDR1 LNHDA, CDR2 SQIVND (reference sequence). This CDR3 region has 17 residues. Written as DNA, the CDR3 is TGTGCCAGTAGTATCCGCCCTAGCGGGGCGGCTGCCTACGAGCAGTACTTC. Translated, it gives CASSIRPSGAAAYEQYF.

In DNA, the CDR3 is TGCGCCAGCAGTGAGTCTGGGCAGAACACTGAAGCTTTCTTT. It encodes CASSESGQNTEAFF. The rearrangement uses TRBV10-1 and TRBJ1-1, with D unclear. V was trimmed by 0 bases and J by 1 base, leaving 6 bases between them. The germline gives CDR1 WNHNN, CDR2 SYGVQD (reference sequence). CDR3 length: 14 amino acids.

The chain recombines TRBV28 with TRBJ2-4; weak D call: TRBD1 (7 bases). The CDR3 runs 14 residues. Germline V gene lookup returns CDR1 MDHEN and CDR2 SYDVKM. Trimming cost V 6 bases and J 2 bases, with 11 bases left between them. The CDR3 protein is CASSPGGSKNIQYF. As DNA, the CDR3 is TGTGCCAGCAGCCCAGGGGGGTCCAAAAACATTCAGTACTTC.

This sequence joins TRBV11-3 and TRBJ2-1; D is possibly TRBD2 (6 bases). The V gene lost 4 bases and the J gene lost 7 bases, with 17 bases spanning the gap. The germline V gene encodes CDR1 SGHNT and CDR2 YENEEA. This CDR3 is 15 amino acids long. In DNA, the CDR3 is TGTGCCAGCAGCTCCGGACGGACTATAAAGAATGAGCAGTTCTTC. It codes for CASSSGRTIKNEQFF.

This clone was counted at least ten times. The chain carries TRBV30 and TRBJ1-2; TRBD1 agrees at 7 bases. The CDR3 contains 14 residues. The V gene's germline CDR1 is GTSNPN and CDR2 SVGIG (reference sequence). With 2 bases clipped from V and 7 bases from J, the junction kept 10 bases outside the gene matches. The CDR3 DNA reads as TGTGCCTGGAGTCAGGGGGTAGGGATTTCTGGCTACACCTTC. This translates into CAWSQGVGISGYTF.